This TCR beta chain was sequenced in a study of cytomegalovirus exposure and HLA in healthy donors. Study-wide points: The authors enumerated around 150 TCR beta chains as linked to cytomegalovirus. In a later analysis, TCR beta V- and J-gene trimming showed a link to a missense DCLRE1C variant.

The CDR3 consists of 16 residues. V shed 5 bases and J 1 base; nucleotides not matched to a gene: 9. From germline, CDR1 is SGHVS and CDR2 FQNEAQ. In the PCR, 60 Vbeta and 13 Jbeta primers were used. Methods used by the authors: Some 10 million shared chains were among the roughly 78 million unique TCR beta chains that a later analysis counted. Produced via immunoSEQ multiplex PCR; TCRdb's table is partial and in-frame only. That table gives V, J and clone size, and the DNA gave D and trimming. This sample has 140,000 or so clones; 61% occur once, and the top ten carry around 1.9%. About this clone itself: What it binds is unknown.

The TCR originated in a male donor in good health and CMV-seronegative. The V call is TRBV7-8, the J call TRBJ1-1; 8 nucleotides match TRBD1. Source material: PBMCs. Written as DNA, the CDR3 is TGTGCCAGCAGCCCGACAGGGGAGGGGACGAACACTGAAGCTTTCTTT. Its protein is CASSPTGEGTNTEAFF.